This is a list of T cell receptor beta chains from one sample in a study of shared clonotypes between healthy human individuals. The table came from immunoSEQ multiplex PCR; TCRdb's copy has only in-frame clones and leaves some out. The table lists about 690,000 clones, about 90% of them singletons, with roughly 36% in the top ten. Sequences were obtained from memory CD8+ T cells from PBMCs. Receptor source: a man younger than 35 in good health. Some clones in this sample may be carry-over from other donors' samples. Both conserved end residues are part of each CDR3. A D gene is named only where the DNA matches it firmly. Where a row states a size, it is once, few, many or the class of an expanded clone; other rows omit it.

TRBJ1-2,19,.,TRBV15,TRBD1,CATSRTSRDRHDPFYGYTF,TGTGCCACCAGCAGAACTTCCCGGGACAGGCACGATCCCTTCTATGGCTACACCTTC
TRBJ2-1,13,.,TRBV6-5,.,CASSYVWGDEQFF,TGTGCCAGCAGTTACGTCTGGGGCGATGAGCAGTTCTTC
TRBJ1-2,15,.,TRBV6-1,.,CASSEGVGSNYGYTF,TGTGCCAGCAGTGAGGGCGTGGGCAGTAACTATGGCTACACCTTC
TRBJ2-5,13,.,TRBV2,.,CASSEGPWETQYF,TGTGCCAGCAGTGAAGGGCCATGGGAGACCCAGTACTTC
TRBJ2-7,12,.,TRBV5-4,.,CASSFSSYEQYF,TGTGCCAGCAGCTTTAGCTCCTACGAGCAGTACTTC
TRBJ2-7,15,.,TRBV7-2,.,CASSSRGDKTYEQYF,TGTGCCAGCAGTTCCAGGGGGGACAAAACCTACGAGCAGTACTTC
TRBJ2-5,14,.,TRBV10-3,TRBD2,CAISEWRELETQYF,TGTGCCATCAGTGAGTGGCGGGAGTTAGAGACCCAGTACTTC
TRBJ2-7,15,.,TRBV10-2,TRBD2,CASKRLAALGEEQYF,TGCGCCAGCAAGCGACTAGCGGCTCTGGGGGAAGAGCAGTACTTC
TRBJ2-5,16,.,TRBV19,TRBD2,CASSERLAGPQETQYF,TGTGCCAGTAGTGAGAGACTAGCGGGCCCTCAAGAGACCCAGTACTTC
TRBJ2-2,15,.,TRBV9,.,CASSVASHPTGELFF,TGTGCCAGCAGCGTAGCGTCCCACCCCACCGGGGAGCTGTTTTTT
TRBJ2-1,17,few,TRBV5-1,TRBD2,CASSLGLAGGPSGEQFF,TGCGCCAGCAGCTTGGGACTAGCGGGAGGACCGTCCGGTGAGCAGTTCTTC
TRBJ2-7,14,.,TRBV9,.,CASSVGFPADEQYF,TGTGCCAGCAGCGTGGGGTTCCCAGCGGACGAGCAGTACTTC
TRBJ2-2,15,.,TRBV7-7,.,CASSLGPGATGELFF,TGTGCCAGCAGCTTAGGCCCGGGGGCCACCGGGGAGCTGTTTTTT
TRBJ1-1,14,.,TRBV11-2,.,CASSPVGRATEAFF,TGTGCCAGCAGCCCAGTTGGTCGAGCGACTGAAGCTTTCTTT
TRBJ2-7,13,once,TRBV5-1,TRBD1,CASRGTGLAEQYF,TGCGCCAGCCGGGGGACAGGGCTGGCCGAGCAGTACTTC
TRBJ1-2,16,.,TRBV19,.,CASSLRGTGLNYGYTF,TGTGCCAGTAGTCTCCGGGGTACAGGACTCAACTATGGCTACACCTTC
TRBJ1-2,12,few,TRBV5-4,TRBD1,CASSYDREGYTF,TGTGCCAGCAGTTATGACAGGGAGGGCTACACCTTC
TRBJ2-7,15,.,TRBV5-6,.,CASSHPGSTTYEQYF,TGTGCCAGCAGCCACCCGGGATCCACTACCTACGAGCAGTACTTC
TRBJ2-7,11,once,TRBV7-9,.,CASSLGIEQYF,TGTGCCAGCAGCTTAGGGATCGAGCAGTACTTC
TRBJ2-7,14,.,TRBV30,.,CAWSPVGSLLGQYF,TGTGCCTGGAGCCCTGTCGGGAGTCTCCTGGGGCAGTACTTC
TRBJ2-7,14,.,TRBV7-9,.,CASSPRASSYEQYF,TGTGCCAGCAGCCCCAGGGCTTCCTCCTACGAGCAGTACTTC
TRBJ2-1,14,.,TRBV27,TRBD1,CASSFGTAYNEQFF,TGTGCCAGCAGTTTCGGGACAGCCTACAATGAGCAGTTCTTC
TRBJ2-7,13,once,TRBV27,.,CASSRQVRYEQYF,TGTGCCAGCAGCAGACAGGTCCGCTACGAGCAGTACTTC
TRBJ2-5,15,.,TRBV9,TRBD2,CASSGSGRPRETQYF,TGTGCCAGCAGTGGTAGCGGGAGGCCCAGGGAGACCCAGTACTTC
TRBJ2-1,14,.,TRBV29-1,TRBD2,CSVVIVLAGNEQFF,TGCAGCGTCGTCATTGTACTAGCGGGAAATGAGCAGTTCTTC
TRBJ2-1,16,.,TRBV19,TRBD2,CASSIYGGGPHNEQFF,TGTGCCAGTAGTATTTATGGGGGAGGGCCCCACAATGAGCAGTTCTTC
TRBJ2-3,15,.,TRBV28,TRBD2,CASSLVVAGTDTQYF,TGTGCCAGCAGTTTAGTGGTAGCGGGAACAGATACGCAGTATTTT
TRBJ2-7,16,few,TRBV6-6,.,CASSYWDQGRSYEQYF,TGTGCCAGCAGTTACTGGGATCAGGGGCGATCCTACGAGCAGTACTTC
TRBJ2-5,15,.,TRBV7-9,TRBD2,CASRGLAGGGETQYF,TGTGCCAGCAGGGGACTAGCGGGAGGCGGGGAGACCCAGTACTTC